These T cell receptor beta chains were read from a single sample in a study of CD8 T cells in Susac syndrome. TCRdb reanalysed the immunoSEQ multiplex PCR reads using MiXCR and keeps one entry per CDR3 protein. The sample lists about 26,000 distinct CDR3 sequences, 94% occurring once. Sequenced material: CD8+ T cells from PBMCs. These receptors were taken from a human donor in good health. Each CDR3 is given with its conserved first and last residue. The D gene is left open where the match is weak. Only part of the rows carry a size: once, few, many, or a class if the clone is expanded.

D gene: .; V gene: TRBV15; clone size: .; J gene: TRBJ2-5; CDR3 protein: CATRGGLIKTQYF; CDR3 DNA: TGTGCCACCAGGGGCGGGTTGATAAAGACCCAGTACTTC
D gene: .; V gene: TRBV7-8; clone size: .; J gene: TRBJ1-5; CDR3 protein: CASSLGAGSGQPQHF; CDR3 DNA: TGTGCCAGCAGCTTGGGAGCAGGCTCGGGTCAGCCCCAGCATTTT
D gene: .; V gene: TRBV25-1; clone size: once; J gene: TRBJ2-2; CDR3 protein: CASSVRGGLNTGELFF; CDR3 DNA: TGTGCCAGCAGTGTCCGTGGGGGCCTTAACACCGGGGAGCTGTTTTTT
D gene: TRBD1; V gene: TRBV4-1; clone size: .; J gene: TRBJ2-1; CDR3 protein: CASSPRQGTYNEQFF; CDR3 DNA: TGCGCCAGCAGCCCCAGACAGGGAACCTACAATGAGCAGTTCTTC
D gene: TRBD1; V gene: TRBV20-1; clone size: once; J gene: TRBJ2-7; CDR3 protein: CSAALGTGAYEQYF; CDR3 DNA: TGCAGTGCGGCCCTAGGGACAGGGGCCTACGAGCAGTACTTC
D gene: .; V gene: TRBV16; clone size: .; J gene: TRBJ2-7; CDR3 protein: CASSQQGQQYF; CDR3 DNA: TGTGCCAGCAGCCAACAGGGTCAGCAGTACTTC
D gene: TRBD2; V gene: TRBV7-8; clone size: .; J gene: TRBJ2-1; CDR3 protein: CASSSSGGFYNEQFF; CDR3 DNA: TGTGCCAGCAGCTCTAGCGGGGGATTTTACAATGAGCAGTTCTTC
D gene: .; V gene: TRBV4-3; clone size: .; J gene: TRBJ2-6; CDR3 protein: CASSQDRGSGANVLTF; CDR3 DNA: TGCGCCAGCAGCCAAGATCGGGGCTCTGGGGCCAACGTCCTGACTTTC
D gene: TRBD1; V gene: TRBV14; clone size: .; J gene: TRBJ2-5; CDR3 protein: CASSPSGGAKTQYF; CDR3 DNA: TGTGCCAGCAGCCCCTCAGGGGGCGCTAAGACCCAGTACTTC
D gene: .; V gene: TRBV9; clone size: once; J gene: TRBJ2-2; CDR3 protein: CASSPRGGELFF; CDR3 DNA: TGTGCCAGCAGCCCCCGGGGGGGGGAGCTGTTTTTT
D gene: .; V gene: TRBV7-2; clone size: .; J gene: TRBJ2-3; CDR3 protein: CASSLGWGDTQYF; CDR3 DNA: TGTGCCAGCAGCTTAGGTTGGGGAGATACGCAGTATTTT
D gene: .; V gene: TRBV4-1; clone size: .; J gene: TRBJ1-1; CDR3 protein: CASSQETGNTEAFF; CDR3 DNA: TGCGCCAGCAGCCAAGAAACAGGGAACACTGAAGCTTTCTTT
D gene: TRBD1; V gene: TRBV10-3; clone size: .; J gene: TRBJ1-5; CDR3 protein: CAISGTGVGNQPQHF; CDR3 DNA: TGTGCCATCAGTGGGACAGGGGTGGGCAATCAGCCCCAGCATTTT
D gene: .; V gene: TRBV19; clone size: .; J gene: TRBJ2-5; CDR3 protein: CASSIGRANRQETQYF; CDR3 DNA: TGTGCCAGTAGTATAGGTAGGGCTAACAGACAAGAGACCCAGTACTTC
D gene: .; V gene: TRBV2; clone size: once; J gene: TRBJ1-4; CDR3 protein: CASRQGTNEKLFF; CDR3 DNA: TGTGCCAGCAGACAGGGAACTAATGAAAAACTGTTTTTT
D gene: .; V gene: TRBV20-1; clone size: .; J gene: TRBJ2-3; CDR3 protein: CSARGSTDTQYF; CDR3 DNA: TGCAGTGCTAGGGGCAGCACAGATACGCAGTATTTT
D gene: .; V gene: TRBV7-2; clone size: .; J gene: TRBJ1-2; CDR3 protein: CASSPGDLNYGYTF; CDR3 DNA: TGTGCCAGCAGTCCAGGGGATCTGAACTATGGCTACACCTTC
D gene: .; V gene: TRBV5-1; clone size: .; J gene: TRBJ1-2; CDR3 protein: CASSPAGQPNGYTF; CDR3 DNA: TGCGCCAGCAGCCCCGCTGGACAGCCTAATGGCTACACCTTC
D gene: TRBD1; V gene: TRBV6-4; clone size: .; J gene: TRBJ2-1; CDR3 protein: CASSPRDSDFNEQFF; CDR3 DNA: TGTGCCAGCAGTCCCCGGGACAGTGACTTCAATGAGCAGTTCTTC
D gene: .; V gene: TRBV12-5; clone size: few; J gene: TRBJ1-5; CDR3 protein: CASGYNQPQHF; CDR3 DNA: TGTGCTAGTGGTTATAATCAGCCCCAGCATTTT
D gene: .; V gene: TRBV4-3; clone size: .; J gene: TRBJ1-5; CDR3 protein: CASSQDLNSNQPQHF; CDR3 DNA: TGCGCCAGCAGCCAAGATCTCAATAGCAATCAGCCCCAGCATTTT
D gene: TRBD1; V gene: TRBV7-9; clone size: .; J gene: TRBJ2-3; CDR3 protein: CASSRLPGQSSTDTQYF; CDR3 DNA: TGTGCCAGCAGCCGACTACCGGGACAGTCTAGCACAGATACGCAGTATTTT
D gene: .; V gene: TRBV12-3/TRBV12-4; clone size: once; J gene: TRBJ2-7; CDR3 protein: CASSYGTKLDEQYF; CDR3 DNA: TGTGCCAGCAGCTACGGGACAAAATTGGACGAGCAGTACTTC
D gene: TRBD2; V gene: TRBV4-3; clone size: few; J gene: TRBJ2-1; CDR3 protein: CASSQDTSGGNNEQFF; CDR3 DNA: TGCGCCAGCAGCCAAGATACTAGCGGGGGGAACAATGAGCAGTTCTTC
D gene: .; V gene: TRBV27; clone size: .; J gene: TRBJ2-3; CDR3 protein: CASSDRAASKPDTQYF; CDR3 DNA: TGTGCCAGCAGTGACCGTGCGGCATCGAAACCAGATACGCAGTATTTT
D gene: .; V gene: TRBV6-1; clone size: .; J gene: TRBJ1-2; CDR3 protein: CASSEVRGSLGYGYTF; CDR3 DNA: TGTGCCAGCAGTGAAGTAAGGGGATCCCTCGGCTATGGCTACACCTTC
D gene: .; V gene: TRBV6-2/TRBV6-3; clone size: .; J gene: TRBJ2-2; CDR3 protein: CASSYFSMDSYTGELFF; CDR3 DNA: TGTGCCAGCAGTTATTTCTCCATGGACAGCTACACCGGGGAGCTGTTTTTT
D gene: .; V gene: TRBV11-2; clone size: .; J gene: TRBJ2-7; CDR3 protein: CASSPTMGHEQYF; CDR3 DNA: TGTGCCAGCAGCCCGACTATGGGTCACGAGCAGTACTTC
D gene: TRBD2; V gene: TRBV6-2/TRBV6-3; clone size: .; J gene: TRBJ2-1; CDR3 protein: CASSYSIGGADEQFF; CDR3 DNA: TGTGCCAGCAGTTACTCGATCGGGGGGGCGGATGAGCAGTTCTTC
D gene: TRBD1; V gene: TRBV19; clone size: once; J gene: TRBJ2-1; CDR3 protein: CASSILGQTSDEQFF; CDR3 DNA: TGTGCCAGTAGTATATTGGGACAGACATCGGATGAGCAGTTCTTC
D gene: TRBD1; V gene: TRBV12-3/TRBV12-4; clone size: once; J gene: TRBJ2-3; CDR3 protein: CASSPPGQGRGTQYF; CDR3 DNA: TGTGCCAGCAGCCCTCCGGGACAGGGGCGGGGGACGCAGTATTTT
D gene: .; V gene: TRBV7-9; clone size: .; J gene: TRBJ2-3; CDR3 protein: CASSLVGSVIHPSTQYF; CDR3 DNA: TGTGCCAGCAGCTTAGTTGGTAGCGTAATCCACCCCAGCACGCAGTATTTT
D gene: .; V gene: TRBV19; clone size: .; J gene: TRBJ2-7; CDR3 protein: CASSPSGASSYEQYF; CDR3 DNA: TGTGCCAGTAGCCCCTCCGGGGCTAGCTCCTACGAGCAGTACTTC
D gene: TRBD1; V gene: TRBV15; clone size: .; J gene: TRBJ2-4; CDR3 protein: CATSSGTGVAKNIQYF; CDR3 DNA: TGTGCCACCAGCAGCGGGACAGGAGTAGCCAAAAACATTCAGTACTTC
D gene: .; V gene: TRBV12-3/TRBV12-4; clone size: .; J gene: TRBJ1-2; CDR3 protein: CASSFFYCTGTPNYGYTF; CDR3 DNA: TGTGCCAGCAGTTTTTTTTATTGTACAGGCACGCCCAATTATGGCTACACCTTC
D gene: .; V gene: TRBV14; clone size: .; J gene: TRBJ1-4; CDR3 protein: CASSQGMSNEKLFF; CDR3 DNA: TGTGCCAGCAGCCAAGGCATGTCTAATGAAAAACTGTTTTTT
D gene: .; V gene: TRBV6-2/TRBV6-3; clone size: .; J gene: TRBJ1-1; CDR3 protein: CASSPGPNTEAFF; CDR3 DNA: TGTGCCAGCAGTCCAGGCCCGAACACTGAAGCTTTCTTT
D gene: .; V gene: TRBV24-1; clone size: .; J gene: TRBJ2-1; CDR3 protein: CATSAGTSYNEQFF; CDR3 DNA: TGTGCCACCAGTGCGGGGACTTCTTACAATGAGCAGTTCTTC
D gene: .; V gene: TRBV21-1; clone size: few; J gene: TRBJ1-3; CDR3 protein: CATIRTGGTENTIYF; CDR3 DNA: TGTGCCACCATCCGGACAGGGGGTACGGAAAACACCATATATTTT
D gene: TRBD1; V gene: TRBV6-1; clone size: .; J gene: TRBJ1-2; CDR3 protein: CASSELGDRVITGYTF; CDR3 DNA: TGTGCCAGCAGTGAACTTGGGGACAGGGTAATTACTGGCTACACCTTC